This TCR beta chain was captured in a study of T cell repertoires in cytomegalovirus infection. Study details: Public TCR beta signature analysis indicated the presence of both CMV infection and matching HLA type.

TCRdb independently ran MiXCR on the reads; one entry per CDR3 protein. Of approximately 81,000 distinct CDR3 sequences detected, roughly a quarter appear once; the ten largest clones hold roughly 50%. The table lists this clonotype with a few counts. Antigen: not known. This CDR3 region has 15 residues. Germline CDR1 and CDR2: MGHRA and YSYEKL. The V end lost 4 bases, the J end lost 5 bases, and 14 bases lay between the germline ends. This specimen was CD8+ T cells from cultured PBMCs, taken from culture after CMV antigen stimulation. The chain carries TRBV4-1 and TRBJ1-4; D is unclear. This sequence was found in a human donor in good health (CMV status not recorded). Some clones in this sample may be carry-over from other donors' samples. The CDR3 spells CASSRARFGNEKLFF. As DNA, the CDR3 is TGCGCCAGCAGCCGCGCGCGATTCGGCAATGAAAAACTGTTTTTT.